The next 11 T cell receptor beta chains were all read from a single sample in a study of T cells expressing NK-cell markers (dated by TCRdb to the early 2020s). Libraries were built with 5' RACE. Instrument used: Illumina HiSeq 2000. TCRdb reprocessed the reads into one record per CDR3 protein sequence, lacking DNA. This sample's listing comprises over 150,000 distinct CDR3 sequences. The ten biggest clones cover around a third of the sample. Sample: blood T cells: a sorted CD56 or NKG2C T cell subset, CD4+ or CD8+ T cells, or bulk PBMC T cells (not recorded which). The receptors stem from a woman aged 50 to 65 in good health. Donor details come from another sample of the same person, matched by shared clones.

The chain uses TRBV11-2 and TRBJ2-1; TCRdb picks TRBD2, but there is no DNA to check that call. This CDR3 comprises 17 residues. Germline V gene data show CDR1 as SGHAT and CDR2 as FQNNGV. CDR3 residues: CASSLVGGTSGSFEQFF.

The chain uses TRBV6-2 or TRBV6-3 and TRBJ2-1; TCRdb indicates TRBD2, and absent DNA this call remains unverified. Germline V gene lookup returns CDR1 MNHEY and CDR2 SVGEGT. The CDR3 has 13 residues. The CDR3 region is CASSSQREREQFF.

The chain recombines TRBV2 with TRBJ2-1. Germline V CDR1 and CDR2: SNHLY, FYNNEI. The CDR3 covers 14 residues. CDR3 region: CASPIAQEGYEQFF. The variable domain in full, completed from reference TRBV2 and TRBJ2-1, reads EPEVTQTPSHQVTQMGQEVILRCVPISNHLYFYWYRQILGQKVEFLVSFYNNEISEKSEIFDDQFSVERPDGSNFTLKIRSTKLEDSAMYFCASPIAQEGYEQFFGPGTRLTVL.

CDR3 residues: CASSPQKRECLYNEQFF. V is TRBV7-6 and J is TRBJ2-1; TCRdb's assignment of TRBD2 cannot be checked, as there is no DNA. Germline V gene sequence: CDR1 SGHVS, CDR2 FNYEAQ. CDR3 size: 17 residues.

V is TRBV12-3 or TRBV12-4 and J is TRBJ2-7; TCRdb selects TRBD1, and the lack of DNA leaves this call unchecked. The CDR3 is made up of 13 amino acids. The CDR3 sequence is CASTPGQPYEQYF.

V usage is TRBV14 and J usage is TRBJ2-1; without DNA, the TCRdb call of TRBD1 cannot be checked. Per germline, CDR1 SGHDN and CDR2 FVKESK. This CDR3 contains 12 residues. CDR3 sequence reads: CASSPTGGEQFF.

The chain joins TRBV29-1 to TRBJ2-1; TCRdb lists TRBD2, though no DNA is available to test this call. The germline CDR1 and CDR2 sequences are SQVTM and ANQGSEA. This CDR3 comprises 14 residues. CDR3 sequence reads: CSVLWTSGIDEQFF.

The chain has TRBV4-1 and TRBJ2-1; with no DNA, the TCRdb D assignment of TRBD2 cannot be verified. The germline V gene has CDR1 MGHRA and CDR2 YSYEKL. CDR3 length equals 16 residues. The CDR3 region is CASSQEGLSSYNEQFF.

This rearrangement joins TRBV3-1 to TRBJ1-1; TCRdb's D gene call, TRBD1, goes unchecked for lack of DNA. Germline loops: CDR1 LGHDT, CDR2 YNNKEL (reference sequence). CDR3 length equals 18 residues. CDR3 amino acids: CASSQDRQEGVSNTEAFF.

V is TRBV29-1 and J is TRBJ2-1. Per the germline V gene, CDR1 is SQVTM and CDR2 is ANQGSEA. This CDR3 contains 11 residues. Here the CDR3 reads CSVGRYNEQFF.

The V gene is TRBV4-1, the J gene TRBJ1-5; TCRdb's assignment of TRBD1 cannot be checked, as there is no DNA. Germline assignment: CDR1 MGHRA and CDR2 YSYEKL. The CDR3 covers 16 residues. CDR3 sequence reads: CASSQDSGTAHKPQHF.